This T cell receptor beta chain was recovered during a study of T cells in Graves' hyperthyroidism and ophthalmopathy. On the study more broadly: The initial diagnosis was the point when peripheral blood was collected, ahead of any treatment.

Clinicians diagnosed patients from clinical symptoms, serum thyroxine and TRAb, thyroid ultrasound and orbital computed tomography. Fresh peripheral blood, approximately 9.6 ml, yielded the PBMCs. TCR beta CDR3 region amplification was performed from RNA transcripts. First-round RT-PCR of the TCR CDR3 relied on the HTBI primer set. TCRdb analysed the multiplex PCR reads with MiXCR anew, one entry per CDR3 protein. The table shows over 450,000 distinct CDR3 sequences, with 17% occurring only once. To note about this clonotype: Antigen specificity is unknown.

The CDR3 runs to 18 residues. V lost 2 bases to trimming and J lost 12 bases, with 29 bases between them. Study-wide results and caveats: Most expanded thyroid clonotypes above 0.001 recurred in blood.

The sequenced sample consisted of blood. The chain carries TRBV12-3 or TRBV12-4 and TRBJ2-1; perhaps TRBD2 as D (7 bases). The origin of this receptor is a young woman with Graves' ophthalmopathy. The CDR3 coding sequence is TGTGCCAGCAGTTTAATTGGGAGGGCGTGGGGGGAGGGGGGGGCGCAGTTCTTC. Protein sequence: CASSLIGRAWGEGGAQFF.